A selection of T cell receptor beta chains follows, all from one sample in a study of blood T cell repertoires in COVID-19. The repertoire was sequenced with immunoSEQ multiplex PCR; TCRdb's copy has only in-frame clones and lacks some. The sample comprises about 200,000 clones, more than 85% of which are singletons, and roughly 10% rests with the top ten. Sequencing was carried out using peripheral blood. Receptors originate from a woman between 50 and 59 years old with COVID-19, enrolled during active disease. Each CDR3 is given with its conserved first and last residue. D genes are given only for firm matches. Some rows mark clone size as missing; the rest say once, few, many or name a class of expanded clone.

size: .; J: TRBJ1-6; V: TRBV6-2/TRBV6-3; D: TRBD1; CDR3: CASSTGQGSVSPLHF; DNA: TGTGCCAGCAGTACCGGACAGGGGTCGGTTTCACCCCTCCACTTT
size: .; J: TRBJ2-7; V: TRBV12-3/TRBV12-4; D: .; CDR3: CASSFRPHYEQYF; DNA: TGTGCCAGCAGTTTCAGGCCGCATTACGAGCAGTACTTC
size: once; J: TRBJ1-4; V: TRBV7-8; D: TRBD1; CDR3: CASSSWGQGVANEKLFF; DNA: TGTGCCAGCAGCTCTTGGGGACAGGGAGTAGCTAATGAAAAACTGTTTTTT
size: .; J: TRBJ2-3; V: TRBV7-8; D: TRBD2; CDR3: CASSLGWRGGTDTQYF; DNA: TGTGCCAGCAGCTTGGGGTGGCGGGGGGGCACAGATACGCAGTATTTT
size: .; J: TRBJ1-2; V: TRBV4-1; D: .; CDR3: CASSKTSPDSYGYTF; DNA: TGCGCCAGCAGCAAAACCTCTCCAGACTCCTATGGCTACACCTTC
size: once; J: TRBJ1-1; V: TRBV6-6; D: .; CDR3: CASSYMTANTEAFF; DNA: TGTGCCAGCAGTTACATGACAGCGAACACTGAAGCTTTCTTT
size: .; J: TRBJ1-1; V: TRBV3-1/TRBV3-2; D: TRBD1; CDR3: CASSQAGQGDTEAFF; DNA: TGTGCCAGCAGCCAAGCGGGACAGGGAGACACTGAAGCTTTCTTT
size: few; J: TRBJ2-1; V: TRBV16; D: TRBD1; CDR3: CASSLRTGSGNEQFF; DNA: TGTGCCAGCAGCCTTCGGACAGGGTCAGGCAATGAGCAGTTCTTC
size: .; J: TRBJ1-1; V: TRBV30; D: .; CDR3: CAWTPGEQRNTEAFF; DNA: TGTGCCTGGACCCCGGGGGAACAGAGGAACACTGAAGCTTTCTTT
size: .; J: TRBJ2-7; V: TRBV20-1; D: TRBD1; CDR3: CSASRSRRGQGYEQYF; DNA: TGCAGTGCTAGTCGAAGTCGAAGGGGGCAAGGTTACGAGCAGTACTTC
size: .; J: TRBJ2-5; V: TRBV13; D: TRBD2; CDR3: CASSPGIAGLQETQYF; DNA: TGTGCCAGCAGCCCGGGGATAGCGGGGCTCCAAGAGACCCAGTACTTC
size: .; J: TRBJ1-3; V: TRBV19; D: .; CDR3: CASSEAQGNTIYF; DNA: TGTGCCAGTAGTGAGGCACAAGGAAACACCATATATTTT
size: .; J: TRBJ1-2; V: TRBV25-1; D: .; CDR3: CASRQLNYGYTF; DNA: TGTGCCAGCAGACAGCTTAACTATGGCTACACCTTC